This is a list of T cell receptor beta chains from one sample in a study of blood T cell repertoires in COVID-19. Here immunoSEQ multiplex PCR was the method, and the copy in TCRdb shows in-frame clones only, minus some. The sample has around 300,000 clones, approximately 91% seen once. What was sequenced was peripheral blood. The source of these receptors is a man in his late teens or twenties with active or convalescent COVID-19. CDR3s include the opening cysteine and the closing phenylalanine or tryptophan. Fields, in order: V gene, J gene, clone size, D gene, CDR3 protein, CDR3 DNA. The D gene is left open where the match is weak. Not every row has a clone size; where given, it reads once, few, many or a size class.

v_call: TRBV6-2/TRBV6-3; j_call: TRBJ2-7; clone_size: -; d_call: -; cdr3_aa: CASSRTRRGYEQYF; cdr3_nt: TGTGCCAGCAGTCGTACTAGAAGAGGCTACGAGCAGTACTTC
v_call: TRBV7-2; j_call: TRBJ2-7; clone_size: -; d_call: -; cdr3_aa: CASSWDIAYEQYF; cdr3_nt: TGTGCCAGCAGCTGGGACATTGCCTACGAGCAGTACTTC
v_call: TRBV19; j_call: TRBJ2-5; clone_size: -; d_call: TRBD2; cdr3_aa: CASSPTSGGAWETQYF; cdr3_nt: TGTGCCAGTAGCCCGACTAGCGGGGGGGCCTGGGAGACCCAGTACTTC
v_call: TRBV21-1; j_call: TRBJ2-7; clone_size: -; d_call: -; cdr3_aa: CASCHRPLSYEQYF; cdr3_nt: TGTGCCAGCTGCCACAGGCCCCTCTCCTACGAGCAGTACTTC
v_call: TRBV3-1/TRBV3-2; j_call: TRBJ2-1; clone_size: -; d_call: TRBD2; cdr3_aa: CASSQASGGVNEQFF; cdr3_nt: TGTGCCAGCAGCCAAGCTAGCGGGGGGGTCAATGAGCAGTTCTTC
v_call: TRBV25-1; j_call: TRBJ2-3; clone_size: -; d_call: -; cdr3_aa: CASMRAGTYTDTQYF; cdr3_nt: TGTGCCAGCATGAGGGCCGGGACTTACACAGATACGCAGTATTTT
v_call: TRBV6-4; j_call: TRBJ1-5; clone_size: -; d_call: TRBD1; cdr3_aa: CASSDGTGGHQPQHF; cdr3_nt: TGTGCCAGCAGTGACGGGACAGGGGGGCATCAGCCCCAGCATTTT
v_call: TRBV3-1/TRBV3-2; j_call: TRBJ1-2; clone_size: -; d_call: -; cdr3_aa: CASSQVPGNYGYTF; cdr3_nt: TGTGCCAGCAGCCAAGTCCCGGGGAACTATGGCTACACCTTC
v_call: TRBV11-2; j_call: TRBJ2-6; clone_size: -; d_call: -; cdr3_aa: CASYSGANVLTF; cdr3_nt: TGTGCCAGCTACTCTGGGGCCAACGTCCTGACTTTC
v_call: TRBV7-3; j_call: TRBJ2-3; clone_size: -; d_call: -; cdr3_aa: CASSLTYTDTQYF; cdr3_nt: TGTGCCAGCAGCTTAACGTACACAGATACGCAGTATTTT
v_call: TRBV11-3; j_call: TRBJ2-5; clone_size: -; d_call: -; cdr3_aa: CASSLGTGSQETQYF; cdr3_nt: TGTGCCAGCAGCTTAGGAACGGGTAGCCAAGAGACCCAGTACTTC
v_call: TRBV7-6; j_call: TRBJ1-5; clone_size: -; d_call: -; cdr3_aa: CASSRGAPGNQPQHF; cdr3_nt: TGTGCCAGCAGCCGGGGGGCGCCGGGCAATCAGCCCCAGCATTTT
v_call: TRBV6-2/TRBV6-3; j_call: TRBJ2-6; clone_size: once; d_call: TRBD1; cdr3_aa: CASSQTGAGANVLTF; cdr3_nt: TGTGCCAGCAGTCAAACAGGGGCCGGGGCCAACGTCCTGACTTTC
v_call: TRBV19; j_call: TRBJ2-1; clone_size: -; d_call: TRBD1; cdr3_aa: CASSPDRGRYNEQFF; cdr3_nt: TGTGCCAGTAGCCCGGACAGGGGCCGATACAATGAGCAGTTCTTC